Presented here are 3 T cell receptor beta chains from one specimen sequenced in a study of human T cells and chemical hapten exposure. TCRdb itself ran the RACE reads through MiXCR, one entry per CDR3 protein. Of some 32,000 distinct CDR3 sequences in the sample, almost 6% were seen once. Time point: patch test 3, about 24 weeks after DPC sensitization. Noted treatment: therapeutic diphenylcyclopropenone sensitization with weekly scalp DPC. Here the sequenced sample was whole blood, taken in connection with sensitization to the hapten diphenylcyclopropenone (DPC). The receptor source for this set is a young man with alopecia areata. Some clones in this sample may be carry-over from other donors' samples.

This clonotype was recorded many times. This sequence joins TRBV10-2 and TRBJ2-3; the match to TRBD1 covers 7 bases. The CDR3 extends over 15 amino acids. Germline V gene data show CDR1 as WSHSY and CDR2 as SAAADI. Losses at the gene ends were 6 bases for V and 2 bases for J; bases not matched to a gene: 8. The CDR3 coding sequence is TGCGCCAGCAGCGCCGGGACAGTCAACACAGATACGCAGTATTTT. Residues: CASSAGTVNTDTQYF.

This clonotype was detected many times. The chain has TRBV27 and TRBJ2-1; D is unclear. The CDR3 sequence is 15 residues long. Trimming cost V 5 bases and J 4 bases, with 15 bases left between them. Germline lookup yields CDR1 MNHEY and CDR2 SMNVEV (reference sequence). This CDR3 is CASSPLTPPYNEQFF. CDR3 DNA: TGTGCCAGCAGTCCACTTACCCCCCCGTACAATGAGCAGTTCTTC.

This clonotype has ten or more counts. This chain joins TRBV5-4 and TRBJ2-1, with 9 positions matching TRBD2. V dropped 0 bases and J dropped 6; count of bases not matched to a gene: 4. The CDR3 has 15 amino acids. CDR1 and CDR2 from the germline V gene are SGHNT and YYREEE (reference sequence). CDR3 nucleotides: TGTGCCAGCAGCTTGGCTAGCGGGGTGGGCAATGAGCAGTTCTTC. This gives the protein CASSLASGVGNEQFF.